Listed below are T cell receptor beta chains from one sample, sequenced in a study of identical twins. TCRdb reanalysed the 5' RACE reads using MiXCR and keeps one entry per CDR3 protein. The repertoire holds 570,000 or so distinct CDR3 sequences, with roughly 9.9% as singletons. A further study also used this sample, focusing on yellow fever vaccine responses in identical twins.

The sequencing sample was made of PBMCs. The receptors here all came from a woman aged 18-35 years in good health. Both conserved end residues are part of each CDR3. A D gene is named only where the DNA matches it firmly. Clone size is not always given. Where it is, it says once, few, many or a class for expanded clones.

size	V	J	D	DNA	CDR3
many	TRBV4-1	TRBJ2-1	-	TGCGCCAGCAGCCAGTTAGGGTCAGAGAATGAGCAGTTCTTC	CASSQLGSENEQFF
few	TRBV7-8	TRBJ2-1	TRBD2	TGTGCCAGCAGCTCAGGACTAGCTCGGGATGTTGAGCAGTTCTTC	CASSSGLARDVEQFF
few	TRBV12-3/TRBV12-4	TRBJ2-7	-	TGTGCCAGCAGTTTAGAGGTTCACTCTTACGAGCAGTACTTC	CASSLEVHSYEQYF
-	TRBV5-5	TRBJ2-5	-	TGTGCCAGCAGCTTGGCCCCGATATGGGCCGCGCAAGAGACCCAGTACTTC	CASSLAPIWAAQETQYF
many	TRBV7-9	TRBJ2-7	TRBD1	TGTGCCAGCAGCTTGAGCGGGACAGGGAACGAGCAGTACTTC	CASSLSGTGNEQYF
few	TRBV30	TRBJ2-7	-	TGTGCCTGGAGTGTACGCCTTGAGCAGTACTTC	CAWSVRLEQYF
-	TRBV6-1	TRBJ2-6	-	TGTGCCAGCAGTGGATTAGCAGGAGGGGGCTCTGGGGCCAACGTCCTGACTTTC	CASSGLAGGGSGANVLTF
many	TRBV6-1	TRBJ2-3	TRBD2	TGTGCCAGCAGTACAAGACTAGCGGGAGGTGACACAGATACGCAGTATTTT	CASSTRLAGGDTDTQYF
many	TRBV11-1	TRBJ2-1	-	TGTGCCAGCTCCCCTCCGCCTGCTAGCAAGAGCTCCTACAATGAGCAGTTCTTC	CASSPPPASKSSYNEQFF
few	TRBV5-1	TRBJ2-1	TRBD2	TGCGCCAGCAGCTTGATGGCTAGCGGGGGATACAATGAGCAGTTCTTC	CASSLMASGGYNEQFF
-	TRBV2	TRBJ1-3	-	TGTGCCAGCAGAGAAGGCTCAGGAATGGCTAGGAACACCATATATTTT	CASREGSGMARNTIYF
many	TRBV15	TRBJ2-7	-	TGTGCCACCAGCCCAAGTACCGGGGCTATATACTCCTACGAGCAGTACTTC	CATSPSTGAIYSYEQYF
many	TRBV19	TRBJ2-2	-	TGTGCCAGTAGTATGCAGGGTGGCACCGGGGAGCTGTTTTTT	CASSMQGGTGELFF
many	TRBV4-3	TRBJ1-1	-	TGCGCCAGCAGCCAAGGTTGGACAGCTATGAACACTGAAGCTTTCTTT	CASSQGWTAMNTEAFF
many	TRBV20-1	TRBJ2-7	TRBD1	TGCAGTGCTAGCTTAGACAGGGGCCCTTACGAGCAGTACTTC	CSASLDRGPYEQYF
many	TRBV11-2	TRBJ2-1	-	TGTGCCAGCAGCTTAGAGCAAGCCGAGCAGTTCTTC	CASSLEQAEQFF
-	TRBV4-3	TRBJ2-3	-	TGCGCCAGCAGCCAAGTAAGCGACCGTAGCACAGATACGCAGTATTTT	CASSQVSDRSTDTQYF
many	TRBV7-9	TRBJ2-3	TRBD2	TGTGCCAGCAGCTTCCTAGCGGGGGGGGCCACAGATACGCAGTATTTT	CASSFLAGGATDTQYF
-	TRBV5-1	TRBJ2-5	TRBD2	TGCGCCAGCAGCAAGCGGCCGGGACTAGCAGTTCCAGAGACCCAGTACTTC	CASSKRPGLAVPETQYF
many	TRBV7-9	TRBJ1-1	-	TGTGCCAGCAGCCTCCGGGACGGAGACACTGAAGCTTTCTTT	CASSLRDGDTEAFF
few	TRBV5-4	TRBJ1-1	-	TGTGCCAGCAGCGACCGTCCCTACACTGAAGCTTTCTTT	CASSDRPYTEAFF
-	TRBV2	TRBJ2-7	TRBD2	TGTGCCAGCATAGGGGGACTAGCGGTCCCCGGGGTCCACGAGCAGTACTTC	CASIGGLAVPGVHEQYF
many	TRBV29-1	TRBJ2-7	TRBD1	TGCAGCGTGGGGGACAGCTACGAGCAGTACTTC	CSVGDSYEQYF
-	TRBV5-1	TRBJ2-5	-	TGCGCCAGCAGCATAGTTCCAACTCCCTTCCAAGAGACCCAGTACTTC	CASSIVPTPFQETQYF
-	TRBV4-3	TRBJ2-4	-	TGCGCCAGCAGCCGTGCACTCGGAGTCATGAACATTCAGTACTTC	CASSRALGVMNIQYF
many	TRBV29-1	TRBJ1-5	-	TGCAGCGCTCAAAGGGGGGGCCTGGGCAATCAGCCCCAGCATTTT	CSAQRGGLGNQPQHF
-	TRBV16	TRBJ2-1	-	TGTGCCAGCAGCTACCCCTTGGCAGGTCTTTTTTCCGGCCATGAGCAGTTCTTC	CASSYPLAGLFSGHEQFF
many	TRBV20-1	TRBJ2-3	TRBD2	TGCAGTGCTAGATCCACTAGCGGGGGGGATACGCAGTATTTT	CSARSTSGGDTQYF
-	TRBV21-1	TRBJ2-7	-	TGTGCCAGCAGCAAAGAGCGGCTAGCAAGATTCGAGCAGTACTTC	CASSKERLARFEQYF
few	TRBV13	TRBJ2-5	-	TGTGCCAGCAGCTTGGTCCTAGCCCAGCAAGAGACCCAGTACTTC	CASSLVLAQQETQYF
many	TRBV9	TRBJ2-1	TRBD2	TGTGCCAGCAGCGTGGGGACGGCCGTGACTAGCGGGAGGGCCTCATCCTACAATGAGCAGTTCTTC	CASSVGTAVTSGRASSYNEQFF
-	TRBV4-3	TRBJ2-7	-	TGCGCCAGCAGCCAAGATGGGGATGTCGACGAGCAGTACTTC	CASSQDGDVDEQYF
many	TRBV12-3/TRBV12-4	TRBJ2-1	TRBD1	TGTGCCAGCAGTATCAGACAGGGGCTTAGCTACAATGAGCAGTTCTTC	CASSIRQGLSYNEQFF
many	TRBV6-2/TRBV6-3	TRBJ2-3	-	TGTGCCAGCAGTTACACCTTCACAGATACGCAGTATTTT	CASSYTFTDTQYF
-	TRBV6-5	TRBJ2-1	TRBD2	TGTGCCAGCATTTCTAGCGGGGGTTCTTATGAGCAGTTCTTC	CASISSGGSYEQFF
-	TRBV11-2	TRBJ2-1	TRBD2	TGTGCCAGCAGCTTAGTGGGGACTAGCGGGCTGAGCTCCTACAATGAGCAGTTCTTC	CASSLVGTSGLSSYNEQFF
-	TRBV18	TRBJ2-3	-	TGTGCCAGCTCACCAGAGTTTTGGGCAGGTTATTCAGATACGCAGTATTTT	CASSPEFWAGYSDTQYF
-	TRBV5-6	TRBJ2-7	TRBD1	TGTGCCAGCAGCTTCAGGACAGGGAGTTGGTACGAGCAGTACTTC	CASSFRTGSWYEQYF
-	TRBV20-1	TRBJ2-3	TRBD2	TGCAGTGCAGCGGGACTAGGGGGGCCAGATACGCAGTATTTT	CSAAGLGGPDTQYF
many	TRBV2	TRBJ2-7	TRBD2	TGTGCCAGCACTTACGGGAGGGCTATCTACGAGCAGTACTTC	CASTYGRAIYEQYF
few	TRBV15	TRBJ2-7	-	TGTGCCACCAGCAGTGGCAGGGGATGGTCTACCTACGAGCAGTACTTC	CATSSGRGWSTYEQYF
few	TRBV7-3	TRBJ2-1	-	TGTGCCAGCAGCTTAATCGGGCCGGATGAGCAGTTCTTC	CASSLIGPDEQFF
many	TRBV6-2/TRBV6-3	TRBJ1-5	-	TGTGCCAGCACTCGCAGGGCCGACAATCAGCCCCAGCATTTT	CASTRRADNQPQHF
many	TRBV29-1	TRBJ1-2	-	TGCAGCGGAACGGTAACTAACTATGGCTACACCTTC	CSGTVTNYGYTF
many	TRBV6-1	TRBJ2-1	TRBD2	TGTGCCAGCAACGCGGGGGGGAACTACAATGAGCAGTTCTTC	CASNAGGNYNEQFF
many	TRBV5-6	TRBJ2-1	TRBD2	TGTGCCAGCAGCCAGATGACTAGCGGGAGCACCAGCTCCTACAATGAGCAGTTCTTC	CASSQMTSGSTSSYNEQFF
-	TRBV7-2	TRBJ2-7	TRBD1	TGTGCCAGCAGCTTATCCGGGACAGTCTACGAGCAGTACTTC	CASSLSGTVYEQYF
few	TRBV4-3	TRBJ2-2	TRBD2	TGCGCCAGCAGCCAAGATGGGACTAGCGGGAACACCGGGGAGCTGTTTTTT	CASSQDGTSGNTGELFF
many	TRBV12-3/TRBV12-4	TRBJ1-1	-	TGTGCCAGCAGCACACAGGGTACGGGCCCTGAAGCTTTCTTT	CASSTQGTGPEAFF
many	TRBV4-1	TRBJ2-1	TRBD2	TGCGCCAGCAGCCAAAGGGCGGGAGACAGATACAATGAGCAGTTCTTC	CASSQRAGDRYNEQFF
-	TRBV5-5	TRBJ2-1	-	TGTGCCAGCAGCTTGACGGACTTCGGTGAGCAGTTCTTC	CASSLTDFGEQFF
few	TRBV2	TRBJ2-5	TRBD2	TGTGCCAGCAGTGAGCGCCTAGCGGGCGTTGGGACCCAGTACTTC	CASSERLAGVGTQYF
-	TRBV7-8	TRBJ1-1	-	TGTGCCAGCAGACCTAATTTCGAGGACAGCCAAATGAACACTGAAGCTTTCTTT	CASRPNFEDSQMNTEAFF
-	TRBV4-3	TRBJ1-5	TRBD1	TGCGCCAGCAGCCTCGGGACAGGGAACGCCAATCAGCCCCAGCATTTT	CASSLGTGNANQPQHF
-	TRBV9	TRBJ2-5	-	TGTGCCAGCAGCCCCCCGGGGGGCCCGAAGACCCAGTACTTC	CASSPPGGPKTQYF